This T cell receptor (beta chain) was documented in a study of blood T cell repertoires in COVID-19. Study overall: Collection of acute and convalescent COVID-19 samples took place in the United States, Italy and Spain. T cells, B-cell-depleted T cells, or PBMCs provided the cDNA or gDNA that served as material.

In the original workflow: The assay estimated nucleated cells by amplifying reference gene primers. Sequencing used immunoSEQ multiplex PCR; TCRdb keeps in-frame clones, though not all of them. The V and J calls and clone size come from that table; D and trimming were worked out from the DNA. The repertoire includes roughly 330,000 clones, around 90% of them detected once, and roughly 6.7% sits in the top ten. Source material: peripheral blood. This TCR derives from a man in his late teens or twenties who had recovered from COVID-19.

CDR3 bases: TGCGCCAGCAGCCGGGACAGGGAATTGTACGAGCAGTACTTC. This encodes CASSRDRELYEQYF. This chain connects TRBV5-1 to TRBJ2-7; 9 nucleotides align to TRBD1. V was pared by 4 bases and J by 4 bases, with 6 bases of the junction left unmatched. CDR3 length: 14 amino acids. Looked up from germline, CDR1 is SGHRS and CDR2 is YFSETQ.